This T cell receptor beta chain was recorded in a study of regulatory T cells in long-lasting Graves disease. The CDR3 runs to 12 residues. Looked up from germline, CDR1 is GTSNPN and CDR2 is SVGIG (reference sequence). V shed 2 bases and J shed 5 bases, with 6 bases lying between them. Time point given: persistent/refractory GD, antithyroid drugs over 5 years with positive TRAb. PBMCs were the source of the RNA used for TCR sequencing. The collection involved drawing around 10 milliliters of peripheral blood into EDTA tubes. The authors built TCR beta libraries using iRepertoire HTBI primers and Arm-PCR of CDR3 regions. TCRdb redid the calling of the multiplex PCR reads with MiXCR, one entry per CDR3 protein. Of some 340,000 distinct CDR3 sequences listed, about 23% are singletons.

Sample: peripheral blood mononuclear cells (PBMCs), taken when the disease was refractory, from a patient treated with antithyroid drugs. V gene TRBV30 combines with J gene TRBJ2-2; maybe TRBD1 (5 bases). The receptor was derived from a woman between 40 and 55 years old with Graves disease. The CDR3 DNA reads TGTGCCTGGAGTTCAGGGACCGGGGAGCTGTTTTTT. It specifies CAWSSGTGELFF. Filled out from reference TRBV30 and TRBJ2-2, the complete variable domain reads SQTIHQWPATLVQPVGSPLSLECTVEGTSNPNLYWYRQAAGRGLQLLFYSVGIGQISSEVPQNLSASRPQDRQFILSSKKLLLSDSGFYLCAWSSGTGELFFGEGSRLTVL.